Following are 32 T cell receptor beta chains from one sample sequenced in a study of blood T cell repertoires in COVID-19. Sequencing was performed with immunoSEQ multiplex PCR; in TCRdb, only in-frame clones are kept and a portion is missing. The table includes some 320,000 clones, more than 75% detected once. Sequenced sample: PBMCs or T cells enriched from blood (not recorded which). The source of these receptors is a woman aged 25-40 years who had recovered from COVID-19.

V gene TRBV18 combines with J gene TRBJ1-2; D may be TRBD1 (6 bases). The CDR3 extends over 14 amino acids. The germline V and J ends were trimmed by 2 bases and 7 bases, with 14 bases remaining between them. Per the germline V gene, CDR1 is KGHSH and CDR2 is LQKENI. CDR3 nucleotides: TGTGCCAGCTCACCATCAGGACAGAGTGGTGGCTACACCTTC. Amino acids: CASSPSGQSGGYTF.

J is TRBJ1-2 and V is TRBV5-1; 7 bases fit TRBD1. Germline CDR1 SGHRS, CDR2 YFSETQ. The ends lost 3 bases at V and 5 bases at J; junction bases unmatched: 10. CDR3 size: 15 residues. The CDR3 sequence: CASSSDGQAPYGYTF. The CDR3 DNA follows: TGCGCCAGCAGCTCGGATGGACAGGCCCCTTATGGCTACACCTTC.

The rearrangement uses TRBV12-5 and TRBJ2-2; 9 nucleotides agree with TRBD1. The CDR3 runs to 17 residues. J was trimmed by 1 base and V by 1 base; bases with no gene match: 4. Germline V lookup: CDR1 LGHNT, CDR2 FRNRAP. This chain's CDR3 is CASGLARQGENTGELFF. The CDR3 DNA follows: TGTGCTAGTGGTTTGGCTAGACAGGGGGAGAACACCGGGGAGCTGTTTTTT.

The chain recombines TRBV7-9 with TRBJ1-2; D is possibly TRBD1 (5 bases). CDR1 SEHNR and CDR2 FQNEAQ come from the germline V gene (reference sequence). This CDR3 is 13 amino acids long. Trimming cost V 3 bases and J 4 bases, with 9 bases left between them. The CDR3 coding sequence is TGTGCCAGCAGCTTGGACACGGCCTATGGCTACACCTTC. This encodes CASSLDTAYGYTF.

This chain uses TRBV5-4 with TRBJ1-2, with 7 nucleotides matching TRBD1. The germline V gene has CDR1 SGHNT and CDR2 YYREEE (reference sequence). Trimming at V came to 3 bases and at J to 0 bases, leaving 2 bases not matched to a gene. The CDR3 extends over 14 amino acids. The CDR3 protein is CASSSGQPNYGYTF. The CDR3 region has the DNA TGTGCCAGCAGCTCGGGACAGCCTAACTATGGCTACACCTTC.

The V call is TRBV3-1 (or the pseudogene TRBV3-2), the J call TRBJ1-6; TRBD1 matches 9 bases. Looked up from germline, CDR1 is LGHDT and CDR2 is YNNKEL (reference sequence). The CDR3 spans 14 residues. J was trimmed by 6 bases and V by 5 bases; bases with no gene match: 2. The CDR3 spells CASSSDRGNSPLHF. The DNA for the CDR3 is TGTGCCAGCAGCTCGGACAGGGGTAATTCACCCCTCCACTTT.

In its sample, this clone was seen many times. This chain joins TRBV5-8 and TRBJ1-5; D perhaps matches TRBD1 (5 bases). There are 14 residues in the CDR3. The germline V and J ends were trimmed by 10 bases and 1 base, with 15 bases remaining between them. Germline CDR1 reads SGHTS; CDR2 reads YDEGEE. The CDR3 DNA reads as TGTGCCCCGGGCGGGGGTTCAAGCAATCAGCCCCAGCATTTT. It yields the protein CAPGGGSSNQPQHF.

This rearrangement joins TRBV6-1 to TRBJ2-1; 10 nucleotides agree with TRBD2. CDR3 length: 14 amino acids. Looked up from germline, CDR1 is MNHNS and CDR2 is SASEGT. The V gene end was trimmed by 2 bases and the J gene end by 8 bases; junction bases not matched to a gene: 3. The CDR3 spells CASSEFGLADEQFF. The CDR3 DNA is TGTGCCAGCAGTGAATTTGGACTAGCGGATGAGCAGTTCTTC.

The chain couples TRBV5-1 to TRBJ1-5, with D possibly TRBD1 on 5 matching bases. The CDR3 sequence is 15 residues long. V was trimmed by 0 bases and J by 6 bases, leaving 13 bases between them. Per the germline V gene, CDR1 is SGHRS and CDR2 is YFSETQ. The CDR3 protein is CASSLGAGQGQPQHF. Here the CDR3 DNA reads TGCGCCAGCAGCTTGGGCGCAGGGCAGGGTCAGCCCCAGCATTTT.

CDR3 region: CAWSVQPRDRGPFSNQPQHF. The CDR3 DNA is TGTGCCTGGAGTGTACAGCCGCGGGACAGGGGGCCATTTAGCAATCAGCCCCAGCATTTT. The rearrangement links TRBV30 to TRBJ1-5, with 12 bases aligning to TRBD1. From germline, CDR1 is GTSNPN and CDR2 SVGIG (reference sequence). V dropped 0 bases and J dropped 0; count of bases not matched to a gene: 12. This CDR3 is built from 20 residues. Full variable domain (outside the CDR3, taken from reference TRBV30 and TRBJ1-5): SQTIHQWPATLVQPVGSPLSLECTVEGTSNPNLYWYRQAAGRGLQLLFYSVGIGQISSEVPQNLSASRPQDRQFILSSKKLLLSDSGFYLCAWSVQPRDRGPFSNQPQHFGDGTRLSIL.

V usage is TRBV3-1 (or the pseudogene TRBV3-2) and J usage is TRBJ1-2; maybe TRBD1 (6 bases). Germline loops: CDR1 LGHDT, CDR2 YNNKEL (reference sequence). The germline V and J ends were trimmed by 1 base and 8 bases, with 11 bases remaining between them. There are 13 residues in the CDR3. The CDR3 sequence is CASSQGQARGYTF. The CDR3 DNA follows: TGTGCCAGCAGCCAAGGACAGGCCAGGGGCTACACCTTC.

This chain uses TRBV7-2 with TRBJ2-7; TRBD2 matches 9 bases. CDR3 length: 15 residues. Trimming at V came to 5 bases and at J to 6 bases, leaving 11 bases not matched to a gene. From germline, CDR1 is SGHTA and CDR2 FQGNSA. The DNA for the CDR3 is TGTGCCAGCAGCCCTCTCGGCGGGGGGGCGTTCGAGCAGTACTTC. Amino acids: CASSPLGGGAFEQYF.

CDR3 sequence: CASSLQGPGGYGYTF. The CDR3, as DNA: TGTGCCAGCAGCTTACAGGGGCCAGGTGGTTATGGCTACACCTTC. The V and J genes are TRBV5-6 and TRBJ1-2; 7 bases agree with TRBD1. This CDR3 comprises 15 residues. Germline-derived CDR1 and CDR2 are SGHDT and YYEEEE. The junction had 9 bases not matched to a gene; V was cut back by 2 bases and J by 5 bases.

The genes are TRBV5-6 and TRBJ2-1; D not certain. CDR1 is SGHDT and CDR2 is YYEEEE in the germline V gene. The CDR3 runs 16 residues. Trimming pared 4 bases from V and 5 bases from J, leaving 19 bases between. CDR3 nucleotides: TGTGCCAGCAGCAGTGGGCCGCTACGGTGGGACAATGAGCAGTTCTTC. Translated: CASSSGPLRWDNEQFF. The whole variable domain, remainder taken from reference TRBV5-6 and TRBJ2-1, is DAGVTQSPTHLIKTRGQQVTLRCSPKSGHDTVSWYQQALGQGPQFIFQYYEEEERQRGNFPDRFSGHQFPNYSSELNVNALLLGDSALYLCASSSGPLRWDNEQFFGPGTRLTVL.

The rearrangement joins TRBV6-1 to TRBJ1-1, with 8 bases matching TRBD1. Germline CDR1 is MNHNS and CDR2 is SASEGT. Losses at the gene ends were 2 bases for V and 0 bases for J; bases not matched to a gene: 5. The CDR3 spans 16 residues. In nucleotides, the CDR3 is TGTGCCAGCAGTGAATTTCAGGGGGCGGTGAACACTGAAGCTTTCTTT. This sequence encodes CASSEFQGAVNTEAFF.

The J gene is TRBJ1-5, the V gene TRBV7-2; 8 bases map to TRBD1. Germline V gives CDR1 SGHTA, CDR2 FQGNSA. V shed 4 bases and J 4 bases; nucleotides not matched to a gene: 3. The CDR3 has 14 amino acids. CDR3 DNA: TGTGCCAGCAGCTCGCAGGGGGCGAATCAGCCCCAGCATTTT. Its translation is CASSSQGANQPQHF.

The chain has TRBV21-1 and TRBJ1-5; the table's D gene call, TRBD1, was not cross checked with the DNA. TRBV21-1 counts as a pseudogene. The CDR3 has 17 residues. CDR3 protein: CASSKVRTGRFHQPQHF. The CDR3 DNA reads TGTGCCAGCAGCAAAGTTAGGACAGGGAGGTTTCACCAGCCCCAGCATTTT.

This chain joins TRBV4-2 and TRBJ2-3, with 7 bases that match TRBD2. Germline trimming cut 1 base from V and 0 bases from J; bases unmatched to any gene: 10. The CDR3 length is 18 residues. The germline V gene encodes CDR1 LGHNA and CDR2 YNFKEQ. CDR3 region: CASSQALSLAESTDTQYF. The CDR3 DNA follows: TGTGCCAGCAGCCAAGCTCTTTCGCTAGCGGAAAGCACAGATACGCAGTATTTT.

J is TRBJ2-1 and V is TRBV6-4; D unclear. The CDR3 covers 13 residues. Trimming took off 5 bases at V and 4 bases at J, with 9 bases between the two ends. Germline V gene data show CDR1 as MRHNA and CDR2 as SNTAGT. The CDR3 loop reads CASSLEIYNEQFF. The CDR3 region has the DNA TGTGCCAGCAGTTTGGAGATATACAATGAGCAGTTCTTC.

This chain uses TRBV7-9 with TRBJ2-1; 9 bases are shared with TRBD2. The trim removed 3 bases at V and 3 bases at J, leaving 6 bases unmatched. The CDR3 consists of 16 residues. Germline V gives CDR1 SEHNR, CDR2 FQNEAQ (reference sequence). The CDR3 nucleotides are TGTGCCAGCAGCTTCCCGCGGGGGGGCCTCTACAATGAGCAGTTCTTC. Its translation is CASSFPRGGLYNEQFF.

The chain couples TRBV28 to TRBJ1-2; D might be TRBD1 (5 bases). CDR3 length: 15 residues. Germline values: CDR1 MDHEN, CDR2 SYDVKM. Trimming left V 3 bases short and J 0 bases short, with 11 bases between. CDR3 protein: CASSFLQGANYGYTF. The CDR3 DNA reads TGTGCCAGCAGTTTCCTCCAGGGCGCTAACTATGGCTACACCTTC.

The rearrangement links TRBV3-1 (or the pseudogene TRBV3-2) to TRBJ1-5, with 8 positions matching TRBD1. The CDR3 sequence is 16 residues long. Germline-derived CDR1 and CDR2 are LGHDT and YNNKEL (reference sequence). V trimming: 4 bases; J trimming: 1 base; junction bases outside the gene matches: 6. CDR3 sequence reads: CASSPSSGGSNQPQHF. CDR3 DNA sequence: TGTGCCAGCAGCCCCAGTTCAGGGGGCAGCAATCAGCCCCAGCATTTT.

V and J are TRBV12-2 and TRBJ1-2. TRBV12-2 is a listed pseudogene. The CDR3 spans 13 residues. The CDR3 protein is CASRFLMSYGYTF. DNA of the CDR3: TGTGCAAGTCGCTTCTTAATGTCCTATGGCTACACCTTC.

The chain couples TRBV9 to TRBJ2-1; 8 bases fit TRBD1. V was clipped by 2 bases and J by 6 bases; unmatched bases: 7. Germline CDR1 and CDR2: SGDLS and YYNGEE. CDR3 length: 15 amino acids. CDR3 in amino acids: CASSVGTGDFNEQFF. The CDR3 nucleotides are TGTGCCAGCAGCGTCGGGACAGGAGACTTCAATGAGCAGTTCTTC.

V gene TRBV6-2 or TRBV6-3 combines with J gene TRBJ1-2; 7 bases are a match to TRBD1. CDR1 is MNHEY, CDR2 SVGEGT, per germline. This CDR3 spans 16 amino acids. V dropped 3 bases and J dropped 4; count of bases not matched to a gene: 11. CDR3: CASSYYEGGDGYGYTF. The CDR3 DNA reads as TGTGCCAGCAGTTATTATGAAGGGGGCGACGGCTATGGCTACACCTTC.

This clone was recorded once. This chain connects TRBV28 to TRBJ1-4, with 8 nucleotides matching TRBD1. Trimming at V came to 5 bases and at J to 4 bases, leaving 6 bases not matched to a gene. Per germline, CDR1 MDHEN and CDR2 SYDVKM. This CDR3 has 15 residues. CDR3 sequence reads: CASSGDRGDNEKLFF. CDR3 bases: TGTGCCAGCAGTGGTGACAGGGGTGATAATGAAAAACTGTTTTTT.

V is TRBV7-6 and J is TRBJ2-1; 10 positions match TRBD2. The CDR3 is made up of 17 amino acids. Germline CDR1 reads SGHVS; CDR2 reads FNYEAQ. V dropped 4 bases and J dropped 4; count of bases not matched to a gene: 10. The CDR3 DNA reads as TGTGCCAGCAGCTCCCTCTCGAGGACTAGCGGATACAATGAGCAGTTCTTC. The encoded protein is CASSSLSRTSGYNEQFF.

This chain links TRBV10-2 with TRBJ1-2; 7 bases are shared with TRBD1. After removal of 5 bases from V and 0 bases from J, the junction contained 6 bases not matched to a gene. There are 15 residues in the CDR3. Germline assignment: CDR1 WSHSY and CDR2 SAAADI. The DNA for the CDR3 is TGCGCCAGCAGTCCAGACAGGGCTCCTAACTATGGCTACACCTTC. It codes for CASSPDRAPNYGYTF.

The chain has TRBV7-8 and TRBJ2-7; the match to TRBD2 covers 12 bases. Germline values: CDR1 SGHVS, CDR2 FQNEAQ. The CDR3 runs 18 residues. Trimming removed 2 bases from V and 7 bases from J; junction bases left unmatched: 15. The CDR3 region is CASSLFSVRTSGKGEQYF. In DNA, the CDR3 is TGTGCCAGCAGCTTATTTTCAGTACGGACTAGCGGGAAGGGAGAGCAGTACTTC.

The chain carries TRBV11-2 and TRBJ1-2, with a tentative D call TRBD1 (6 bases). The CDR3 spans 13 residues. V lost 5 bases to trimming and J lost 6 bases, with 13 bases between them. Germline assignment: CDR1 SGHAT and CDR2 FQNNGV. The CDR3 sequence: CASSPTGIHGYTF. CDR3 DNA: TGTGCCAGCAGCCCCACAGGGATCCATGGCTACACCTTC.

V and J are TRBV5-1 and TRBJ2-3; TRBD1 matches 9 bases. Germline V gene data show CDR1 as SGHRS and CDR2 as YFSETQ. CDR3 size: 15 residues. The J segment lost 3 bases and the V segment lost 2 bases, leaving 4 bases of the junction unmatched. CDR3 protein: CASSFDRGVTDTQYF. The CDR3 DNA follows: TGCGCCAGCAGCTTCGACAGGGGGGTAACAGATACGCAGTATTTT.

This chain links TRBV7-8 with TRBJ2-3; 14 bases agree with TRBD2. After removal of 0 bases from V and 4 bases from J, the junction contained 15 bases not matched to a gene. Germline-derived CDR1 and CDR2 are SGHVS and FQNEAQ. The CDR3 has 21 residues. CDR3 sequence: CASSLARYPRTSGGPPDTQYF. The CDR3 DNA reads TGTGCCAGCAGCTTAGCGCGTTACCCTAGGACTAGCGGGGGGCCCCCAGATACGCAGTATTTT.